This T cell receptor beta chain stems from a study of blood T cell repertoires in COVID-19. Study details: Specimens from acute and convalescent COVID-19 originated in the United States, Italy and Spain.

Per the original methods: Amplification of reference gene primers provided the estimated nucleated cell counts. The protocol was immunoSEQ multiplex PCR, while the TCRdb copy is restricted to in-frame clones and leaves out a portion. V and J calls and clone size follow that table, whereas D and trimming were derived from the DNA. Seen here are some 220,000 clones, 84% observed once, and the top ten hold about 2.4%. V gave up 2 bases and J gave up 8 bases, with 9 bases separating them. Germline loops: CDR1 SEHNR, CDR2 FQNEAQ (reference sequence). The CDR3 sequence is 12 residues long. This TCR derives from a woman aged 60-75 years with acute or convalescent COVID-19. The chain links TRBV7-9 to TRBJ1-2; weak D call: TRBD1 (5 bases). What was sequenced was peripheral blood. Here the CDR3 DNA reads TGTGCCAGCAGCTTACGGGGGGACGGCTACACCTTC. Translated, it gives CASSLRGDGYTF. The variable domain in full, completed from reference TRBV7-9 and TRBJ1-2, reads DTGVSQNPRHKITKRGQNVTFRCDPISEHNRLYWYRQTLGQGPEFLTYFQNEAQLEKSRLLSDRFSAERPKGSFSTLEIQRTEQGDSAMYLCASSLRGDGYTFGSGTRLTVV.